This section outlines one TCR beta chain sequence together with its context. These data are taken from a study of control samples from healthy donors and cancer patients. J gave up 9 bases and V 2 bases, and 5 bases lay outside the gene matches. The CDR3 covers 15 residues. Germline loops: CDR1 LGHDT, CDR2 YNNKEL (reference sequence). Using immunoSEQ multiplex PCR, the repertoire was profiled, and TCRdb retains in-frame clones only, with some absent. The data contain under 200,000 clones, 90% to 95% of them singletons. The J gene is TRBJ1-4, the V gene TRBV3-1 (or the pseudogene TRBV3-2), with 11 bases identical to TRBD1. The sequence was obtained from a woman in her twenties or thirties in good health. Sample: blood. As DNA, the CDR3 is TGTGCCAGCAGCCAACCGGGGACAGGGGGTAAAAAACTGTTTTTT. This gives the protein CASSQPGTGGKKLFF.